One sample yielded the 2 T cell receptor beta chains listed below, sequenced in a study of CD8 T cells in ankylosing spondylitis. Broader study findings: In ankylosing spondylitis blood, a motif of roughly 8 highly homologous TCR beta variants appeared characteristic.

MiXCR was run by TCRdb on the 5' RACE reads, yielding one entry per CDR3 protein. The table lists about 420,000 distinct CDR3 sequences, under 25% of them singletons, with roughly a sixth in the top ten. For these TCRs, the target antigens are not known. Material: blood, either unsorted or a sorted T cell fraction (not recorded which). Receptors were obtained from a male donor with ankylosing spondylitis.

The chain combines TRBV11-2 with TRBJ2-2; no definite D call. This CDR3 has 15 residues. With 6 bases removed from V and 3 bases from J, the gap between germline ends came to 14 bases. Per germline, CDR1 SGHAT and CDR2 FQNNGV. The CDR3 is CASRILDAHTGELFF. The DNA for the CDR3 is TGTGCCAGCAGGATTCTAGACGCCCACACCGGGGAGCTGTTTTTT.

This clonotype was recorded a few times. CDR3 bases: TGTGCCAGCAGCCCCCGGCGGGTGGGTCGGAGAAGCAATGAGCAGTTCTTC. Its protein product is CASSPRRVGRRSNEQFF. The chain employs TRBV7-2 and TRBJ2-1; maybe TRBD2 (5 bases). Between the trimmed V and J ends, which lost 5 bases and 6 bases, there was a span of 23 bases. The germline gives CDR1 SGHTA, CDR2 FQGNSA. The CDR3 contains 17 residues.